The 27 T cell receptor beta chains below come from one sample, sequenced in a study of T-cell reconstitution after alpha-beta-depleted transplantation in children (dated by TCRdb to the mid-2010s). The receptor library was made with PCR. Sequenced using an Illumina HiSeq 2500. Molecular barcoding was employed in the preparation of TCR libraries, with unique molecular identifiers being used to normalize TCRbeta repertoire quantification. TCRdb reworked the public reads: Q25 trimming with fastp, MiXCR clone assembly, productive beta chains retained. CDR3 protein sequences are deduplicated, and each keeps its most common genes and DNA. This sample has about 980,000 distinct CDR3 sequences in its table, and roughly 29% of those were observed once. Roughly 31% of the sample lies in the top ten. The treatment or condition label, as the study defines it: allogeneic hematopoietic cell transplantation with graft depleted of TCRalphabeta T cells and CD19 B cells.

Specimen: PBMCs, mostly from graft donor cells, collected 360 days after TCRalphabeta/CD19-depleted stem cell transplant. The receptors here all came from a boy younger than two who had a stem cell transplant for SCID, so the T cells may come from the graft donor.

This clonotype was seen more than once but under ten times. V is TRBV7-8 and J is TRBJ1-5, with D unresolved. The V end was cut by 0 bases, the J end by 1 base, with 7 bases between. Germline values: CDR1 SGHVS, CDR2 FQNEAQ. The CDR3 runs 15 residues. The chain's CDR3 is CASSLARLSNQPQHF. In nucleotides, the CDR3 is TGTGCCAGCAGCTTAGCGCGGCTGAGCAATCAGCCCCAGCATTTT.

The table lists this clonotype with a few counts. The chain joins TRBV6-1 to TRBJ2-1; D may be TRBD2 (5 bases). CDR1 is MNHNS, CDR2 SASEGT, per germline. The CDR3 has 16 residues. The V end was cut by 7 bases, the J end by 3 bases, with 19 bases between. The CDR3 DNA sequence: TGTGCCAGCAACCCCCTGGAGAGACTATACTACAATGAGCAGTTCTTC. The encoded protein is CASNPLERLYYNEQFF.

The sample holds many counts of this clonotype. The CDR3 DNA is TGTGCCAGCGGGGGTCCATACGAGCAGTACTTC. The encoded protein is CASGGPYEQYF. The V gene is TRBV27, the J gene TRBJ2-7, with D perhaps being TRBD1 or TRBD2 (5 bases each). The CDR3 runs 11 residues. Trimming removed 8 bases at V and 4 bases at J, with 9 bases between. From germline, CDR1 is MNHEY and CDR2 SMNVEV (reference sequence).

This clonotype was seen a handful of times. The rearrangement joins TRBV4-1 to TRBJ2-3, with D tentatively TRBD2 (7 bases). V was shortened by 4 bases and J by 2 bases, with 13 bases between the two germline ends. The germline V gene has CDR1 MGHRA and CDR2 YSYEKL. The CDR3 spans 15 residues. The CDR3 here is CASSLEAGATDTQYF. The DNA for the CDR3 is TGCGCCAGCAGCCTTGAGGCGGGGGCCACAGATACGCAGTATTTT.

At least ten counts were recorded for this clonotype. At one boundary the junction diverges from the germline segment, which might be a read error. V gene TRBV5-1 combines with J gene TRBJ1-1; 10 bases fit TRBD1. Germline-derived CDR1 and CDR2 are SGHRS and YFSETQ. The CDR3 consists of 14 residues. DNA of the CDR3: TGTGCCAGCAGCCTGGACAGGGGGAGAACTGAAGCTTTCTTT. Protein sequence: CASSLDRGRTEAFF.

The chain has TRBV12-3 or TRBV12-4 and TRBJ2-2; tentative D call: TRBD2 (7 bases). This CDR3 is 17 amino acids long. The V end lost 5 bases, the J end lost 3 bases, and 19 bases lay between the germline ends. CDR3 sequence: CASSRHREGRYTGELFF. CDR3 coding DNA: TGTGCCAGCAGTCGTCACAGGGAGGGGAGATACACCGGGGAGCTGTTTTTT.

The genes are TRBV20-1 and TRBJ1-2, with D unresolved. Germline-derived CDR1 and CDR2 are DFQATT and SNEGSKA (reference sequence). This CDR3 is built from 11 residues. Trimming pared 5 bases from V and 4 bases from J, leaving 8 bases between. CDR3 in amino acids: CSAGLSYGYTF. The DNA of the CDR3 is TGCAGTGCTGGTCTGAGCTATGGCTACACCTTC.

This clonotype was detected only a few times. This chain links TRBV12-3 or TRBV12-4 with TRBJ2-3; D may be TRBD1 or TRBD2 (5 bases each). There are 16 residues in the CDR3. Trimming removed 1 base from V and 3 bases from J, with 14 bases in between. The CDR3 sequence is CASSLVVRGGTDTQYF. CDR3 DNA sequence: TGTGCCAGCAGTTTAGTAGTCCGGGGCGGGACAGATACGCAGTATTTT.

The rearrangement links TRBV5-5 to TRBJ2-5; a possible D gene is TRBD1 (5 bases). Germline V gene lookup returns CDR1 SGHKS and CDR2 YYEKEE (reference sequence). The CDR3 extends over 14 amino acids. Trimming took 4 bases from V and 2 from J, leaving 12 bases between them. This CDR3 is CASSRWGLQETQYF. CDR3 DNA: TGTGCCAGCAGCCGCTGGGGCCTTCAAGAGACCCAGTACTTC. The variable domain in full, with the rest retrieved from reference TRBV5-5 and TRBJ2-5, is DAGVTQSPTHLIKTRGQQVTLRCSPISGHKSVSWYQQVLGQGPQFIFQYYEKEERGRGNFPDRFSARQFPNYSSELNVNALLLGDSALYLCASSRWGLQETQYFGPGTRLLVL.

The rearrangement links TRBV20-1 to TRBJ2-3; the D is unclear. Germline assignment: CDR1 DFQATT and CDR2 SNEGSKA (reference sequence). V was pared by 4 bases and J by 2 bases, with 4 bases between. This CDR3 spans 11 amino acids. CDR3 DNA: TGCAGTGCTACCCTCACAGATACGCAGTATTTT. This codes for CSATLTDTQYF.

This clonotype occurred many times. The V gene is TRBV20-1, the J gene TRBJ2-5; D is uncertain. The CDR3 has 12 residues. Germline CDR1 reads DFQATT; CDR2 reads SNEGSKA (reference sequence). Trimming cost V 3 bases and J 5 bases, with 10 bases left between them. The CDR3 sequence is CSASPSKETQYF. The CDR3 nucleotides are TGCAGTGCTAGTCCCAGTAAGGAGACCCAGTACTTC.

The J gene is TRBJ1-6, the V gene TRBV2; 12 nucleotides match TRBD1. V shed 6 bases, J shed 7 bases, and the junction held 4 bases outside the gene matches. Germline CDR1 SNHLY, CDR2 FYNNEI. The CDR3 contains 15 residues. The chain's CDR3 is CASSGDRGLNSPLHF. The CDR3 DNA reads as TGTGCCAGCAGCGGGGACAGGGGGCTGAATTCACCCCTCCACTTT.

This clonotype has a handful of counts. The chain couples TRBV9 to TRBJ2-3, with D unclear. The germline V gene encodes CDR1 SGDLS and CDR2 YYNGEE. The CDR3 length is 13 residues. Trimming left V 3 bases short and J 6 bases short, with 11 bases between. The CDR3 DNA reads TGTGCCAGCAGCGAGGCAGCGCGGGATACGCAGTATTTT. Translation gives CASSEAARDTQYF.

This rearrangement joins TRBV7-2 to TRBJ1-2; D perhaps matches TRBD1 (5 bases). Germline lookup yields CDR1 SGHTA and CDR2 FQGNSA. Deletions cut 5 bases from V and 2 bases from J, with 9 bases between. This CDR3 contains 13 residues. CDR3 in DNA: TGTGCCAGCAGCCACGACAGAAACTATGGCTACACCTTC. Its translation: CASSHDRNYGYTF.

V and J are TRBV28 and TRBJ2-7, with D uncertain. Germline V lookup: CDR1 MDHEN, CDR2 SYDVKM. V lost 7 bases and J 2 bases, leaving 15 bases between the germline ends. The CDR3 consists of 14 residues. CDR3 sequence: CASMAIYRPYEQYF. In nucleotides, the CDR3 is TGTGCCAGCATGGCGATATATCGGCCCTACGAGCAGTACTTC.

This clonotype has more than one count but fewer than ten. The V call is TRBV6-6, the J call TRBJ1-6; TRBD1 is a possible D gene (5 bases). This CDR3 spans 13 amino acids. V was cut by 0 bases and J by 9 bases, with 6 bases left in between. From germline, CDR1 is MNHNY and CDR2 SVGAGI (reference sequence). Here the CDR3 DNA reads TGTGCCAGCAGTTACTCGAGGGGTTCACCCCTCCACTTT. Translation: CASSYSRGSPLHF.

CDR3 in amino acids: CSARERGVSTDTQYF. In DNA form, the CDR3 reads TGCAGTGCTAGAGAACGGGGGGTGAGCACAGATACGCAGTATTTT. The chain links TRBV20-1 to TRBJ2-3, with TRBD2 matching over 7 bases. This CDR3 is 15 amino acids long. The germline V gene encodes CDR1 DFQATT and CDR2 SNEGSKA (reference sequence). The junction had 3 bases not matched to a gene; V was cut back by 0 bases and J by 0 bases.

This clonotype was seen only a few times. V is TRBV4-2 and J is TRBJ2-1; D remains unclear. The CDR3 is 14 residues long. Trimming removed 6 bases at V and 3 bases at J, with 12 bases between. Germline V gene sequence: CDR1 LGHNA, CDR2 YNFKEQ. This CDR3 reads CASSRKGLYNEQFF. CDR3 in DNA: TGTGCCAGCAGTCGAAAGGGCCTCTACAATGAGCAGTTCTTC.

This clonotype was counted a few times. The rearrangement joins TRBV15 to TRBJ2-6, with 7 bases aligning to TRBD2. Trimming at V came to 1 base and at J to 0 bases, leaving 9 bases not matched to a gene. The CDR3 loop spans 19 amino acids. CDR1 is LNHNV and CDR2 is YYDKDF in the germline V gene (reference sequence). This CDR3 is CATSRVLGEGPSGANVLTF. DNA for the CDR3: TGTGCCACCAGCAGAGTATTGGGGGAGGGACCCTCTGGGGCCAACGTCCTGACTTTC.

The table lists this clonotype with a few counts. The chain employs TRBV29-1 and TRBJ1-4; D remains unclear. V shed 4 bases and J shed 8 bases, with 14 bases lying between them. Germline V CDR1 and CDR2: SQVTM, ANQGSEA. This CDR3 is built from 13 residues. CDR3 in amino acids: CSVVSGVGEKLFF. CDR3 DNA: TGCAGCGTTGTGTCGGGAGTAGGCGAAAAACTGTTTTTT.

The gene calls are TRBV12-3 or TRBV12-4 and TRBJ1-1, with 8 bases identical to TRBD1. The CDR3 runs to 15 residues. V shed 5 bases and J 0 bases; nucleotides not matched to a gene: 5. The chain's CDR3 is CASSPLQGVNTEAFF. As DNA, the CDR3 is TGTGCCAGCAGTCCCCTACAGGGGGTGAACACTGAAGCTTTCTTT.

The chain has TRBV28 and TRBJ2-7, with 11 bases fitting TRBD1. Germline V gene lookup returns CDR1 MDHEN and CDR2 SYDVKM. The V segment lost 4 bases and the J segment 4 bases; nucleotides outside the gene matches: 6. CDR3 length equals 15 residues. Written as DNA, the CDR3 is TGTGCCAGCAGTTCAAGGGGACAGGGGGAGTACGAGCAGTACTTC. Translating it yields CASSSRGQGEYEQYF.

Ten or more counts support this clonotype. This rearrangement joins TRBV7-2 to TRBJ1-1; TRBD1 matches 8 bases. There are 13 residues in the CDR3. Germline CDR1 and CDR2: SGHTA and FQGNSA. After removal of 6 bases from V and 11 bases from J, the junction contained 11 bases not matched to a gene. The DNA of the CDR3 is TGTGCCAGCAGGGGGGACAGGAGGGGAAAGGCTTTCTTT. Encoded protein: CASRGDRRGKAFF.

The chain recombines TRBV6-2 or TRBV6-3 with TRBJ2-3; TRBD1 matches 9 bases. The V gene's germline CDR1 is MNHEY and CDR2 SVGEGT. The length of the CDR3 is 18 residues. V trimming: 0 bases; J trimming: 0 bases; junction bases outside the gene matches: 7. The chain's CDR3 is CASSYSTGGVRSTDTQYF. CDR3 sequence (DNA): TGTGCCAGCAGTTACTCTACAGGGGGCGTCAGGAGCACAGATACGCAGTATTTT.

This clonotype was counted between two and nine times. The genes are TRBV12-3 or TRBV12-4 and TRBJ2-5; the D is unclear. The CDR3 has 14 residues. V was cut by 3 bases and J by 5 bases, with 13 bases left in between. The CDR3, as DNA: TGTGCCAGCAGTTTGTTCCGCGGAATCGAGACCCAGTACTTC. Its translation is CASSLFRGIETQYF.

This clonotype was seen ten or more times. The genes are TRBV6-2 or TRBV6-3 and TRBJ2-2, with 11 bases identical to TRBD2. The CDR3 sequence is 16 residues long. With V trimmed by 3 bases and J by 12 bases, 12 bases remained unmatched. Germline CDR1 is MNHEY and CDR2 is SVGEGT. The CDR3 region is CASSYLAGGPPTQLFF. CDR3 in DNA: TGTGCCAGCAGTTATTTAGCGGGAGGGCCGCCAACCCAGCTGTTTTTT.

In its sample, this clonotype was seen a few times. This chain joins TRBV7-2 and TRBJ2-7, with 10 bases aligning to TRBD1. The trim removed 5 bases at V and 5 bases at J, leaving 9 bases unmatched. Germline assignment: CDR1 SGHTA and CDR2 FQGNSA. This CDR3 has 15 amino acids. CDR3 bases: TGTGCCAGCAGCGCAAGCCGGGACAGGGGAAACGAGCAGTACTTC. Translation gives CASSASRDRGNEQYF.